A selection of T cell receptor beta chains follows, all from one sample in a study of prognosis after radiotherapy for stage I lung cancer. One entry per CDR3 protein, called by TCRdb with MiXCR from the multiplex PCR reads. In the table there are approximately 20,000 distinct CDR3 sequences, 43% of which are singletons. Sequences were derived from PBMCs, sampled before or after stereotactic body radiation therapy (not recorded which). All receptors come from a donor over 45 with non-small cell lung cancer. Both conserved end residues are part of each CDR3. The order of the fields is J gene, clone size, V gene, D gene, CDR3 DNA, CDR3 protein. A D gene is named only where the DNA matches it firmly. Not all rows give a size; the values are once, few, many and, for expanded clones, a class.

TRBJ2-2,-,TRBV6-5,-,TGTGCCAGCAGTTACAGATCGTCGAACACCGGGGAGCTGTTTTTT,CASSYRSSNTGELFF
TRBJ2-2,-,TRBV5-1,-,TGCGCCAGCAGCCCCCAAGTGGGGCACACCGGGGAGCTGTTTTTT,CASSPQVGHTGELFF
TRBJ2-7,medium-sized,TRBV27,-,TGTGCCAGCAGCGTTAGTATAGAGGGGAGGAGTGAGCAGTACTTC,CASSVSIEGRSEQYF
TRBJ1-5,-,TRBV20-1,-,TGCAGTGCTCACATCCGGACAAGGGGTGCTCAGCCCCAGCATTTT,CSAHIRTRGAQPQHF
TRBJ1-5,many,TRBV18,-,TGTGCCAGCTCACCCCCTTTGGAGGATCATAGCAATCAGCCCCAGCATTTT,CASSPPLEDHSNQPQHF
TRBJ2-1,many,TRBV19,-,TGTGCCAGTAGTATAGGACGCGCCCAAGGGAATGAGCAGTTCTTC,CASSIGRAQGNEQFF
TRBJ2-2,-,TRBV29-1,TRBD2,TGCAGTGGTGAATATAGCGGGAACACCTTGGAGCTGTTTTTT,CSGEYSGNTLELFF
TRBJ1-2,-,TRBV24-1,-,TGTGCCACCAGCAGAAATATCAACTATGGCTACACCTTC,CATSRNINYGYTF
TRBJ2-2,medium-sized,TRBV12-3/TRBV12-4,-,TGTGCCAGCAGTTTAAGTGGTTTCCGGGCCGGGGAGCTGTTTTTT,CASSLSGFRAGELFF
TRBJ2-2,many,TRBV2,-,TGTGCCAGCACCGGGGAGGCTTCCGGGGAGCTGTTTTTT,CASTGEASGELFF
TRBJ2-6,many,TRBV12-3/TRBV12-4,-,TGTGCCAGCAGTTTGTTCTCTGGGGCCAACGTCCTGACTTTC,CASSLFSGANVLTF
TRBJ2-4,-,TRBV4-3,TRBD1,TGCGCCAGCAGCCTCTTGCCCCCCGGCTCAGGGGGCACCATTCAGTACTTC,CASSLLPPGSGGTIQYF
TRBJ2-1,many,TRBV6-1,TRBD2,TGTGCCAGCAGTGGCGGGGGGGCCTCGGATGAGCAGTTCTTC,CASSGGGASDEQFF
TRBJ1-2,many,TRBV12-5,TRBD1,TGTGCTAGTGGTTTGTGGTCAGGGGGCAATGGCTACACCTTC,CASGLWSGGNGYTF
TRBJ2-7,many,TRBV7-6,-,TGTGCCAGCAGCCAAAGGGTAGGCAGGGGTGGCTACGAGCAGTACTTC,CASSQRVGRGGYEQYF
TRBJ1-2,-,TRBV6-5,TRBD1,TGTGCCATCAGTTACGGGACAGGTAATTGCTACACCTTC,CAISYGTGNCYTF
TRBJ2-3,many,TRBV11-3,-,TGTGCCAGCAGCAGCAACCACGATACGCAGTATTTT,CASSSNHDTQYF
TRBJ2-7,many,TRBV5-1,TRBD2,TGCGCCAGCAGCGGGACTAGCGGGAGTCGAGAGCAGTACTTC,CASSGTSGSREQYF
TRBJ2-1,-,TRBV6-1,TRBD2,TGTGCCAGCAGGCCCGGGACTAGGGGCAATGAGCAGTTCTTC,CASRPGTRGNEQFF
TRBJ1-5,many,TRBV15,-,TGTGCCACCAGCAGAGTCGGCCAGCCCCAGCATTTT,CATSRVGQPQHF
TRBJ1-4,many,TRBV9,-,TGTGCCAGCAGCGTAGACCTCAGCGCTAATGAAAAACTGTTTTTT,CASSVDLSANEKLFF
TRBJ2-1,-,TRBV7-6,TRBD2,TGTGCCAGCAGCTCCCGTGGACGGGGGGTCAGGGTCAATGAGCAGTTCTTC,CASSSRGRGVRVNEQFF
TRBJ2-2,-,TRBV12-3/TRBV12-4,TRBD1,TGTGCCAGCAGGCCCCAGGGGGCAGGTGGCGGGGAGCTGTTTTTT,CASRPQGAGGGELFF
TRBJ2-7,-,TRBV6-1,TRBD2,TGTGCCAGCAGTCCGGGGGGTGAGGTCCAAGGAGAGCAGTACTTC,CASSPGGEVQGEQYF
TRBJ2-1,-,TRBV12-3/TRBV12-4,-,TGTGCCAGCAGTTTCTTACAGGGCGCCCGCTATGAGCATTTCTTC,CASSFLQGARYEHFF
TRBJ2-3,-,TRBV20-1,-,TGCAGTTCTAGCCCCCCGGTCACTAGCACAGATACGCAGTATTTT,CSSSPPVTSTDTQYF
TRBJ2-5,many,TRBV4-1,-,TGCGCCAGCAAAAAAGGACTGGCGTACCAAGAGACCCAGTACTTC,CASKKGLAYQETQYF
TRBJ2-7,-,TRBV20-1,TRBD2,TGCAGTGCTAGTAGACTAGCGGGAGGGCGTCTCGACTACGAGCAGTACTTC,CSASRLAGGRLDYEQYF
TRBJ2-7,-,TRBV6-1,TRBD2,TGTGCCAGCATACTCTCTAGCGGGAGGCTATACGAGCAGTACTTC,CASILSSGRLYEQYF
TRBJ2-7,-,TRBV27,-,TGTGCCAGCAGTTTATTAAGGTCAGGGCTCGACGAGCAGTACTTC,CASSLLRSGLDEQYF
TRBJ2-6,many,TRBV6-2/TRBV6-3,-,TGTGCCAGCAGTTTAGACTCTGGGGCCAACGTCCTGACTTTC,CASSLDSGANVLTF
TRBJ1-6,many,TRBV20-1,-,TGCAGTGCTAGAGATCCCTCAATTGCGCACTCCTATAATTCACCCCTCCACTTT,CSARDPSIAHSYNSPLHF
TRBJ2-2,once,TRBV25-1,-,TGTGCCATCAGTGAATGGGGGTCCCTCCTCACCGGGGAGCTGTTTTTT,CAISEWGSLLTGELFF
TRBJ2-7,-,TRBV4-1,TRBD1,TGTGCCAGCAGCCAAGCCAAGACAGGGGACTACGAGCAGTACTTC,CASSQAKTGDYEQYF
TRBJ1-1,-,TRBV6-1,-,TGTGCCAGCTTCAGGGTGAACACTGAAGCTTTCTTT,CASFRVNTEAFF
TRBJ2-6,many,TRBV9,-,TGTGCCAGCAGCGTAGTCGGAGGTGGGGCCAACGTCCTGACTTTC,CASSVVGGGANVLTF
TRBJ2-3,medium-sized,TRBV20-1,-,TGCAGTGCTAGAGACGGGAGAATCACAGATACGCAGTATTTT,CSARDGRITDTQYF
TRBJ1-1,-,TRBV6-2/TRBV6-3,-,TGTGCCAGCAGTACGGCGGGGCTCAGCACCGAAGCTTTCTTT,CASSTAGLSTEAFF
TRBJ2-5,many,TRBV7-9,TRBD2,TGTGCCAGCAGCCCACCAGGGACTAGCCTGGAGACCCAGTACTTC,CASSPPGTSLETQYF
TRBJ2-3,many,TRBV7-9,-,TGTGCCAGCAGCTTAGTAGGGGTTGGAGATACGCAGTATTTT,CASSLVGVGDTQYF
TRBJ2-3,-,TRBV5-1,TRBD2,TGCGCCAGCAGCTTGTTCTCTAGCGGGGGGGCAGCTCGCACAGATACGCAGTATTTT,CASSLFSSGGAARTDTQYF
TRBJ2-3,-,TRBV7-9,-,TGTGCCAGGATTCCGGGGGCACCACGTAGCACAGATACGCAGTATTTT,CARIPGAPRSTDTQYF
TRBJ1-6,many,TRBV5-4,-,TGTGCCAGCAGCTACGACAGGATACCTAGGGAATCACCCCTCCACTTT,CASSYDRIPRESPLHF
TRBJ1-2,-,TRBV7-2,-,TGTGCCAGCAGCAATATTGTCACACTTGTCTATGGCTACACCTTC,CASSNIVTLVYGYTF
TRBJ1-1,medium-sized,TRBV2,-,TGTGCCAGCAGTGGCGTGGCGAACACTGAAGCTTTCTTT,CASSGVANTEAFF
TRBJ1-1,-,TRBV15,-,TGTGCCACCAGCAGAGCAAGGGCTGGAACTGAAGCTTTATTT,CATSRARAGTEALF
TRBJ2-1,-,TRBV6-2/TRBV6-3,TRBD2,TGTGCCACTACCGGTACTAGCGGGGATTACAATGAGCAGTTCTTC,CATTGTSGDYNEQFF
TRBJ2-1,-,TRBV2,-,TGTGCCACCAGTGATTGGAAAGCGTACAATGAGCAGTTCTTC,CATSDWKAYNEQFF
TRBJ2-2,-,TRBV4-3,-,TGCGCCAGCAGCCAAGGTCGGGGGATATCCGTGGAGCTGTTTTTT,CASSQGRGISVELFF
TRBJ1-1,-,TRBV12-3/TRBV12-4,-,TGTGCCAGCAGTTTTACCAGGGGCGGTGAAGCTTTCTTT,CASSFTRGGEAFF
TRBJ2-1,many,TRBV2,TRBD2,TGTGCGGGACTAGCGGGCTCGAGGGAGCAGTTCTTC,CAGLAGSREQFF
TRBJ1-5,once,TRBV2,-,TGTGCCAGCAGTGAAGATGGCCAACACAGGCGGACCCAGCATTTT,CASSEDGQHRRTQHF
TRBJ2-2,-,TRBV6-2/TRBV6-3,-,-,CAISTVGQGSYTAELFF
TRBJ1-2,-,TRBV6-2/TRBV6-3,TRBD1,TGTGCCAGCAGTACCTGGACAGGGGTCGATGGCTACACCTTC,CASSTWTGVDGYTF
TRBJ2-1,many,TRBV7-9,TRBD2,TGTGCCAGCAGCTTAATGGGACTATCCGATGAGCAGTTCTTC,CASSLMGLSDEQFF
TRBJ1-3,many,TRBV30,-,TGTGCCTGGAGTCAACCGGGCTCTGGAAACACCATATATTTT,CAWSQPGSGNTIYF
TRBJ2-5,many,TRBV2,TRBD2,TGTGCCATCCCGGGACTAGCGGGGGGCGAGGAAGAGACCCAGTACTTC,CAIPGLAGGEEETQYF